This passage covers 31 T cell receptor beta chains from one sample sequenced in a study of blood T cells in healthy people across ages. Primed by a sample-barcoded 5' primer and a J-beta primer mix, a second PCR proceeded for 7 to 11 cycles. TCRdb ran MiXCR on the 5' RACE reads and lists one entry per CDR3 protein. Here the sample spans 550,000 to 750,000 distinct CDR3 sequences, over 20% being singletons. The sequencing input was blood. Source of these receptors: a man aged 65 to 85 in good health.

This clonotype came up a few times. The gene calls are TRBV5-6 and TRBJ2-7; D might be TRBD1 (5 bases). This CDR3 region has 12 residues. Germline V gives CDR1 SGHDT, CDR2 YYEEEE. Deletions cut 2 bases from V and 6 bases from J, with 9 bases between. CDR3 sequence reads: CASSFRVSEQYF. Written as DNA, the CDR3 is TGTGCCAGCAGCTTCAGGGTGAGCGAGCAGTACTTC.

The chain couples TRBV20-1 to TRBJ2-5, with D possibly being TRBD1 (5 bases). The last part of the DNA fits TRBJ2-1 better; the J call may be wrong. CDR1 is DFQATT and CDR2 is SNEGSKA in the germline V gene (reference sequence). CDR3 size: 12 residues. Here the CDR3 reads CSASSRAGEQFF. The CDR3 coding sequence is TGCAGTGCTAGTAGCAGGGCTGGTGAGCAGTTCTTC.

This clonotype was found a few times. This sequence joins TRBV12-3 or TRBV12-4 and TRBJ2-1; D is uncertain. Trimming pared 7 bases from V and 0 bases from J, leaving 7 bases between. The CDR3 is 13 amino acids. The CDR3 reads CASTQTSYNEQFF. The CDR3 coding sequence is TGTGCCAGCACCCAAACCTCCTACAATGAGCAGTTCTTC.

This clonotype was seen only once. The chain joins TRBV19 to TRBJ2-5; 9 bases map to TRBD1. The J segment lost 5 bases and the V segment lost 4 bases, leaving 5 bases of the junction unmatched. CDR1 LNHDA and CDR2 SQIVND come from the germline V gene (reference sequence). The CDR3 totals 14 residues. CDR3 sequence: CASSTLTGGETQYF. In DNA, the CDR3 is TGTGCCAGTAGTACCCTGACAGGGGGTGAGACCCAGTACTTC.

In its sample, this clonotype was seen a few times. The rearrangement uses TRBV3-1 and TRBJ2-1; 10 bases agree with TRBD2. Germline CDR1 reads LGHDT; CDR2 reads YNNKEL (reference sequence). V shed 3 bases and J 3 bases; nucleotides not matched to a gene: 2. The CDR3 length is 15 residues. CDR3: CASSHSGRGYNEQFF. The CDR3, as DNA: TGTGCCAGCAGCCACAGCGGGAGGGGCTACAATGAGCAGTTCTTC.

The chain has TRBV2 and TRBJ2-6; no reliable D call. CDR1 and CDR2 from the germline V gene are SNHLY and FYNNEI. Trimming removed 1 base at V and 2 bases at J, with 6 bases between. This CDR3 has 15 amino acids. The CDR3 nucleotides are TGTGCCAGCAGTGAAGGGTTTACTGGGGCCAACGTCCTGACTTTC. This codes for CASSEGFTGANVLTF.

The chain employs TRBV7-3 and TRBJ2-1; TRBD2 matches 8 bases. Per the germline V gene, CDR1 is SGHTA and CDR2 is FQGTGA. The trim removed 2 bases at V and 6 bases at J, leaving 9 bases unmatched. There are 16 residues in the CDR3. For the CDR3, the DNA is TGTGCCAGCAGCTTACAAGGGACTAGTAAACTCAATGAGCAGTTCTTC. Protein sequence: CASSLQGTSKLNEQFF.

This clonotype was detected only a few times. This chain links TRBV7-2 with TRBJ2-5; 10 positions match TRBD2. Germline trimming cut 5 bases from V and 3 bases from J; bases unmatched to any gene: 12. Germline V gene sequence: CDR1 SGHTA, CDR2 FQGNSA. The CDR3 covers 17 residues. The CDR3 here is CASSDSTSGGAKETQYF. CDR3 nucleotides: TGTGCCAGCAGCGACTCGACCAGCGGGGGGGCCAAAGAGACCCAGTACTTC.

The table lists this clonotype with a few counts. The rearrangement links TRBV6-2 or TRBV6-3 to TRBJ1-4; no clear D gene. Germline CDR1 is MNHEY and CDR2 is SVGEGT. The germline V and J ends were trimmed by 9 bases and 8 bases, with 7 bases remaining between them. CDR3 length: 10 residues. CDR3 region: CARRREKLFF. In DNA form, the CDR3 reads TGTGCCAGGAGGAGGGAAAAACTGTTTTTT.

This clonotype was seen ten or more times. The chain has TRBV7-6 and TRBJ1-2; D remains ambiguous. The CDR3 length is 16 residues. Per the germline V gene, CDR1 is SGHVS and CDR2 is FNYEAQ. The V and J ends lost 1 base and 4 bases respectively, with 16 bases between them. The CDR3 DNA sequence: TGTGCCAGCAGCTTAGAGCCTCACAGCCGGCGCTATGGCTACACCTTC. This encodes CASSLEPHSRRYGYTF.

This clonotype was seen only a few times. The rearrangement joins TRBV20-1 to TRBJ2-5; maybe TRBD1 (6 bases). The germline V gene has CDR1 DFQATT and CDR2 SNEGSKA (reference sequence). The V end was cut by 5 bases, the J end by 5 bases, with 18 bases between. CDR3 size: 14 residues. The CDR3 loop reads CSAYSRGAQETQYF. The CDR3 DNA reads as TGCAGTGCTTACTCCAGGGGTGCCCAGGAGACCCAGTACTTC.

This clonotype was counted a few times. This chain uses TRBV6-6 with TRBJ2-7, with D possibly TRBD1 on 6 matching bases. V lost 6 bases and J 13 bases, leaving 22 bases between the germline ends. Germline-derived CDR1 and CDR2 are MNHNY and SVGAGI (reference sequence). The CDR3 consists of 13 residues. CDR3 residues: CASSRDNLETQYF. The DNA of the CDR3 is TGTGCCAGCAGCAGGGACAATCTTGAGACCCAATACTTC.

The chain couples TRBV5-1 to TRBJ2-1, with 11 bases matching TRBD2. V lost 5 bases to trimming and J lost 5 bases; unmatched junction nucleotides: 12. Germline-derived CDR1 and CDR2 are SGHRS and YFSETQ. The CDR3 length is 17 residues. DNA of the CDR3: TGCGCCAGCAGGGATGGAGGGACTAGCGGACCTAACAATGAGCAGTTCTTC. This sequence encodes CASRDGGTSGPNNEQFF.

This clonotype was seen more than once but under ten times. The chain uses TRBV20-1 and TRBJ2-2, with TRBD2 matching over 7 bases. This CDR3 has 15 residues. Trimming took 6 bases from V and 0 from J; bases not matched to a gene: 7. The germline V gene encodes CDR1 DFQATT and CDR2 SNEGSKA (reference sequence). CDR3 sequence reads: CSAPLARANTGELFF. The CDR3 DNA is TGCAGTGCACCACTAGCGCGCGCGAACACCGGGGAGCTGTTTTTT.

In this sample, this clonotype turned up a few times. V usage is TRBV28 and J usage is TRBJ2-4; 11 positions agree with TRBD1. The CDR3 has 17 residues. Losses at the gene ends were 4 bases for V and 8 bases for J; bases not matched to a gene: 13. Germline V lookup: CDR1 MDHEN, CDR2 SYDVKM. DNA for the CDR3: TGTGCCAGCAGTTCCCGGACAGGGGGCAGGTTATTGTACATTCAGTACTTC. Translated, it gives CASSSRTGGRLLYIQYF.

This clonotype has just a few counts. This chain uses TRBV3-1 with TRBJ2-5; D gene ambiguous. The CDR3 is 15 amino acids. Germline-derived CDR1 and CDR2 are LGHDT and YNNKEL (reference sequence). The V gene lost 2 bases and the J gene lost 3 bases, with 13 bases spanning the gap. The DNA for the CDR3 is TGTGCCAGCAGCCAAAGAACCCCTCAGAAAGAGACCCAGTACTTC. Its translation: CASSQRTPQKETQYF.

V and J are TRBV2 and TRBJ2-1, with D unresolved. V was pared by 6 bases and J by 6 bases, with 15 bases between. Germline CDR1 SNHLY, CDR2 FYNNEI. The CDR3 totals 14 residues. CDR3 bases: TGTGCCAGCAGAGATTGTGACTCATCCAATGAGCAGTTCTTC. It translates to CASRDCDSSNEQFF.

The chain recombines TRBV5-1 with TRBJ2-5; D remains ambiguous. This CDR3 comprises 18 residues. Trimming took 4 bases from V and 0 from J, leaving 22 bases between them. Germline V lookup: CDR1 SGHRS, CDR2 YFSETQ. CDR3 coding DNA: TGCGCCAGCAGCCTCCTCGCGACCACCCCAACAAACCAAGAGACCCAGTACTTC. It translates to CASSLLATTPTNQETQYF.

In this sample, this clonotype turned up a few times. The V gene is TRBV29-1, the J gene TRBJ1-2; D gene uncertain. V dropped 5 bases and J dropped 7 bases, with 5 bases sitting between them. The germline V gene encodes CDR1 SQVTM and CDR2 ANQGSEA. CDR3 length: 9 amino acids. DNA of the CDR3: TGCAGCGTTAGTGGTGGCTACACCTTC. This sequence encodes CSVSGGYTF.

Only a few counts were recorded for this clonotype. The chain couples TRBV20-1 to TRBJ2-3; 8 bases map to TRBD2. The V gene end was trimmed by 5 bases and the J gene end by 4 bases; junction bases not matched to a gene: 11. The CDR3 sequence is 15 residues long. Germline CDR1 reads DFQATT; CDR2 reads SNEGSKA (reference sequence). CDR3 DNA sequence: TGCAGTGCTGCCGGGACTAGGAGGCGCGCAGATACGCAGTATTTT. Its translation is CSAAGTRRRADTQYF.

This clonotype has a single count. The rearrangement joins TRBV30 to TRBJ1-4; D unclear. The germline V gene has CDR1 GTSNPN and CDR2 SVGIG (reference sequence). The length of the CDR3 is 13 residues. V was cut by 3 bases and J by 3 bases, with 8 bases left in between. The CDR3: CAWRGNSNEKLFF. For the CDR3, the DNA is TGTGCCTGGAGGGGGAACTCTAATGAAAAACTGTTTTTT.

The sample holds a few counts of this clonotype. The CDR3 loop reads CASSESDRAYEQYF. CDR3 sequence (DNA): TGTGCCAGCAGTGAATCGGACAGGGCGTACGAGCAGTACTTC. The chain has TRBV25-1 and TRBJ2-1; 8 nucleotides line up with TRBD1. With the DNA end fitting TRBJ2-7 better, the J assignment may be wrong. The CDR3 sequence is 14 residues long. Germline CDR1 MGHDK, CDR2 SYGVNS.

This clonotype was counted many times. This chain joins TRBV7-2 and TRBJ2-2; the D gene is possibly TRBD1 (5 bases). Germline loops: CDR1 SGHTA, CDR2 FQGNSA. With 6 bases removed from V and 0 bases from J, the gap between germline ends came to 14 bases. The CDR3 runs to 16 residues. The CDR3 loop is CASSWGRVANTGELFF. CDR3 sequence (DNA): TGTGCCAGCAGTTGGGGCCGCGTCGCGAACACCGGGGAGCTGTTTTTT.

The CDR3 sequence: CASSTEQGYEQFF. For the CDR3, the DNA is TGTGCCAGCAGTACGGAACAGGGGTATGAGCAGTTCTTC. This chain links TRBV7-6 with TRBJ2-5, with TRBD1 identical over 7 bases. The J call may be incorrect, as the DNA end agrees better with TRBJ2-1. Germline V gene lookup returns CDR1 SGHVS and CDR2 FNYEAQ. The CDR3 has 13 residues.

The V call is TRBV7-9, the J call TRBJ1-5, with D possibly matching TRBD1 (5 bases). Trimming pared 2 bases from V and 7 bases from J, leaving 15 bases between. This CDR3 is 15 amino acids long. Germline CDR1 SEHNR, CDR2 FQNEAQ (reference sequence). The CDR3 DNA sequence: TGTGCCAGCAGCTTAATCAAGGCAGGGAGACAGCCCCAGCATTTT. Protein sequence: CASSLIKAGRQPQHF. Full variable domain (rest looked up from reference TRBV7-9 and TRBJ1-5): DTGVSQNPRHKITKRGQNVTFRCDPISEHNRLYWYRQTLGQGPEFLTYFQNEAQLEKSRLLSDRFSAERPKGSFSTLEIQRTEQGDSAMYLCASSLIKAGRQPQHFGDGTRLSIL.

This clonotype was found a few times. J is TRBJ1-2 and V is TRBV20-1; D remains unclear. CDR1 DFQATT and CDR2 SNEGSKA come from the germline V gene (reference sequence). Trimming removed 1 base at V and 6 bases at J, with 12 bases between. The CDR3 has 13 amino acids. This CDR3 reads CSARGGPSDGYTF. The CDR3 DNA is TGCAGTGCTAGAGGTGGCCCCTCCGATGGCTACACCTTC.

This sequence joins TRBV27 and TRBJ1-6; possibly TRBD1 for D (5 bases). The CDR3 sequence is 16 residues long. Germline lookup yields CDR1 MNHEY and CDR2 SMNVEV (reference sequence). V was pared by 4 bases and J by 0 bases, with 10 bases between. The CDR3 loop reads CASSWDVSSYNSPLHF. CDR3 DNA sequence: TGTGCCAGCAGTTGGGACGTGAGCTCCTATAATTCACCCCTCCACTTT.

This clonotype came up a few times. The CDR3 here is CSARETEWEDTQYF. CDR3 DNA: TGCAGTGCTAGAGAGACGGAATGGGAGGATACGCAGTATTTT. The chain recombines TRBV20-1 with TRBJ2-3; D possibly corresponds to TRBD2 (5 bases). V was shortened by 0 bases and J by 6 bases, with 13 bases between the two germline ends. The V gene's germline CDR1 is DFQATT and CDR2 SNEGSKA (reference sequence). This CDR3 has 14 residues.

This clonotype turned up a few times. The chain couples TRBV27 to TRBJ2-5; 10 bases are shared with TRBD1. Trimming at V came to 4 bases and at J to 5 bases, leaving 13 bases not matched to a gene. This CDR3 comprises 17 residues. Germline V gene lookup returns CDR1 MNHEY and CDR2 SMNVEV (reference sequence). CDR3 sequence reads: CASSSSPVTGGWETQYF. In nucleotides, the CDR3 is TGTGCCAGCAGTTCTTCCCCCGTGACAGGGGGCTGGGAGACCCAGTACTTC.

This chain uses TRBV25-1 with TRBJ2-3; no firm D call. V lost 4 bases and J 4 bases, leaving 18 bases between the germline ends. CDR1 MGHDK and CDR2 SYGVNS come from the germline V gene. The CDR3 length is 16 residues. The CDR3 DNA reads TGTGCCAGCAGTGGATCCCCAAACAGCGAATCAGATACGCAGTATTTT. Its translation is CASSGSPNSESDTQYF.

The V gene is TRBV3-1, the J gene TRBJ2-5; the D call may be TRBD1 or TRBD2 (5 bases each). Per the germline V gene, CDR1 is LGHDT and CDR2 is YNNKEL (reference sequence). V was pared by 6 bases and J by 0 bases, with 20 bases between. CDR3 size: 17 residues. CDR3 coding DNA: TGTGCCAGCAGTGAAAGAAGACCGGGACGCCACCAAGAGACCCAGTACTTC. Amino acids: CASSERRPGRHQETQYF.